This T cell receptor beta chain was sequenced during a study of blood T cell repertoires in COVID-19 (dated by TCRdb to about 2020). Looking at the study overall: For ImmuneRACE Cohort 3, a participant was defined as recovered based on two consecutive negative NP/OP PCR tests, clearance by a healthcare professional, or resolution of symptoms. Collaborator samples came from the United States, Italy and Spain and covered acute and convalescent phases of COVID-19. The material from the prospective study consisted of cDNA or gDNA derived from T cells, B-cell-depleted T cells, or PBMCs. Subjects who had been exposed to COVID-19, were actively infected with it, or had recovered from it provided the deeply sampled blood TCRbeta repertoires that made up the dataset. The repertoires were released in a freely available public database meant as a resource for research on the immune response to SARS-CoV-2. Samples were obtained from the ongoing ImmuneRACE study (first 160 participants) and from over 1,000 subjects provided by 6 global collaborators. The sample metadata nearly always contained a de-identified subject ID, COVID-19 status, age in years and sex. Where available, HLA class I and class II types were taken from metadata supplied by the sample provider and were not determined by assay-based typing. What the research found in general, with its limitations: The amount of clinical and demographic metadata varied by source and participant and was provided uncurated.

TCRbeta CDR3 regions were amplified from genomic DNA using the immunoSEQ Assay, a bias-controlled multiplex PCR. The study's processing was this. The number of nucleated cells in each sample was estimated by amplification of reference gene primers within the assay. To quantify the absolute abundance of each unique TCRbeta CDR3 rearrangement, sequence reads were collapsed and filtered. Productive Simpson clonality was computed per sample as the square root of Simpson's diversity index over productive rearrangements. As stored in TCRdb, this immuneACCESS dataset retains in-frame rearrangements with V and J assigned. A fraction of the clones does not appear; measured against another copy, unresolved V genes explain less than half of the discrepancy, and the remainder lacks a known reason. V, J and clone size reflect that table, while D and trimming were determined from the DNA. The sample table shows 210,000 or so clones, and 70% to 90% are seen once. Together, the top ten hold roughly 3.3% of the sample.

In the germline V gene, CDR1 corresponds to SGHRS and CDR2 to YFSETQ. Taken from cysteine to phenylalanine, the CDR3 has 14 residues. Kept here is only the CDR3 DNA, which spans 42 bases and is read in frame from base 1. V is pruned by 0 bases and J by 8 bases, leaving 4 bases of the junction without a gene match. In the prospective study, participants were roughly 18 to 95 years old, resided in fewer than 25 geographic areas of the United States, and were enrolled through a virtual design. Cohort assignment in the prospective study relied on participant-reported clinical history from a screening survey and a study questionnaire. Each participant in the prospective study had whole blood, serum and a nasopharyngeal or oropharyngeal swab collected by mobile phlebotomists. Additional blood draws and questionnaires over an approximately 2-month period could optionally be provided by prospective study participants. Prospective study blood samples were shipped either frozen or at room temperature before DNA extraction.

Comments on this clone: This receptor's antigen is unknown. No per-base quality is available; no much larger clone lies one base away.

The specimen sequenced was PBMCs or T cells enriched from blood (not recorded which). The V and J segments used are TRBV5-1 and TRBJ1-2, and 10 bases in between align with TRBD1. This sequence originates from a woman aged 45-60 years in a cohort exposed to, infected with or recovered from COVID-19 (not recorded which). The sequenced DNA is TGCGCCAGCAGCTTGGGACAGGGGGCGAGGGGCTACACCTTC. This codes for CASSLGQGARGYTF.